This TCR beta chain was retrieved from a study of blood T cell repertoires in COVID-19 (dated by TCRdb to about 2020). Turning to the overall study: Collaborator samples came from the United States, Italy and Spain and covered acute and convalescent phases of COVID-19. The material from the prospective study consisted of cDNA or gDNA derived from T cells, B-cell-depleted T cells, or PBMCs. Deeply sampled blood TCRbeta repertoires from subjects exposed to, actively infected with, or recovered from COVID-19 were included in the dataset. A freely available public database, intended as a resource for researchers studying the immune response to SARS-CoV-2, is where the repertoires were released. Samples came from the ongoing ImmuneRACE study (first 160 participants) plus 1,254 subjects from 6 global collaborators. A de-identified subject ID, COVID-19 status, age in years and sex were almost always included in the sample metadata. Where HLA class I and class II types were available, the types were taken from metadata supplied by the sample provider, not from assay-based typing.

To note about this clone: Its antigen is unknown. It has no much larger one-base neighbor in the sample; base qualities were not kept.

The immunoSEQ Assay, a bias-controlled multiplex PCR, was used to amplify TCRbeta CDR3 regions from genomic DNA. The published analysis was carried out like this. The number of nucleated cells in each sample was estimated from the amplification of reference gene primers within the assay. Sequence reads were collapsed and filtered to measure the absolute abundance of every unique TCRbeta CDR3 rearrangement. For each sample, productive Simpson clonality was calculated as the square root of Simpson's diversity index across productive rearrangements. TCRdb obtained this table from immuneACCESS and retained in-frame rearrangements with V and J assigned. These tables miss some clones; where compared with another copy, unresolved V genes account for less than half of the shortfall, and the remainder is unexplained. That table is the source of V, J and clone size, and D and trimming were worked out from the DNA. This sample gives over 400,000 clones in total; 80% to 90% of them show up just once. Around 7.9% of the sample is in the top ten clones.

A distance of 11 bases separates the germline ends of V and J, which lose 0 bases and 5 bases respectively. CDR3 length: 15 amino acids, cysteine to phenylalanine. Only the CDR3 portion is preserved as DNA: 45 bases, with reading frame beginning at the first base. According to the germline V gene, CDR1 reads SGHRS and CDR2 reads YFSETQ. In the prospective study, participants were about 18 to 100 years old, resided in about two dozen geographic areas of the United States, and were enrolled through a virtual design. Cohort assignment in the prospective study relied on participant-reported clinical history from a screening survey and a study questionnaire. Recovered participants in ImmuneRACE Cohort 3 were defined by two consecutive negative NP/OP PCR tests, clearance by a healthcare professional, or resolution of symptoms. In the prospective study, mobile phlebotomists collected whole blood, serum and a nasopharyngeal or oropharyngeal swab from each participant. Over an approximately two-month period, participants in the prospective study had the option of providing additional blood draws and questionnaires. Blood samples from the prospective study were shipped frozen or at room temperature prior to DNA extraction.

Broad study findings and their caveats: The quantity of clinical and demographic metadata differed by source and by participant and was supplied without curation.

The source is a woman aged 60-75 years who had recovered from COVID-19. The V and J segments used are TRBV5-1 and TRBJ1-4; TRBD1 is perhaps the D gene, given 5 matching bases. Sequenced sample: PBMCs or T cells enriched from blood (not recorded which). The nucleotide sequence reads as follows: TGCGCCAGCAGCTTGGTAAGGGGCGCAAATGAAAAACTGTTTTTT. It specifies CASSLVRGANEKLFF. Reference TRBV5-1 and TRBJ1-4 genes cover what lies past the CDR3, so the full variable domain is KAGVTQTPRYLIKTRGQQVTLSCSPISGHRSVSWYQQTPGQGLQFLFEYFSETQRNKGNFPGRFSGRQFSNSRSEMNVSTLELGDSALYLCASSLVRGANEKLFFGSGTQLSVL.